Below are 17 T cell receptor beta chains sequenced from a single sample in a study of cytomegalovirus exposure and HLA in healthy donors. PCR primers comprised 60 Vbeta and 13 Jbeta primers. The assay was immunoSEQ multiplex PCR, and TCRdb's table has in-frame clones only and misses some. The data show over 150,000 clones, approximately 82% seen once. Sequencing used PBMCs. These receptors were taken from a male donor in good health and CMV-seronegative.

V gene TRBV29-1 combines with J gene TRBJ2-5, with D maybe TRBD2 (5 bases). V was pared by 7 bases and J by 5 bases, with 14 bases between. The germline V gene encodes CDR1 SQVTM and CDR2 ANQGSEA. The CDR3 loop spans 12 amino acids. The CDR3 DNA reads TGCAGCGGGACTGATCTGGGGGAGACCCAGTACTTC. This gives the protein CSGTDLGETQYF. The full variable domain, with the rest looked up from reference TRBV29-1 and TRBJ2-5, is SAVISQKPSRDICQRGTSLTIQCQVDSQVTMMFWYRQQPGQSLTLIATANQGSEATYESGFVIDKFPISRPNLTFSTLTVSNMSPEDSSIYLCSGTDLGETQYFGPGTRLLVL.

This clone was seen only a few times. V is TRBV4-1 and J is TRBJ1-5, with 9 bases aligning to TRBD1. CDR3 length: 13 residues. Trimming removed 5 bases from V and 7 bases from J; junction bases left unmatched: 3. Germline-derived CDR1 and CDR2 are MGHRA and YSYEKL. This chain's CDR3 is CASSDRGRQPQHF. The CDR3 DNA sequence: TGCGCCAGCAGCGACAGGGGGAGACAGCCCCAGCATTTT.

This clone showed up just a few times. This chain links TRBV4-2 with TRBJ2-3, with 10 bases lining up with TRBD2. The V segment lost 1 base and the J segment 4 bases; nucleotides outside the gene matches: 5. Germline V gene sequence: CDR1 LGHNA, CDR2 YNFKEQ. The CDR3 extends over 16 amino acids. As DNA, the CDR3 is TGTGCCAGCAGCCAAGCGAGCAGCGGGGGGGCAGATACGCAGTATTTT. It translates to CASSQASSGGADTQYF.

The rearrangement uses TRBV5-5 and TRBJ1-5, with 9 bases aligning to TRBD1. The junction had 8 bases not matched to a gene; V was cut back by 4 bases and J by 0 bases. CDR1 is SGHKS and CDR2 is YYEKEE in the germline V gene (reference sequence). This CDR3 contains 17 residues. In DNA form, the CDR3 reads TGTGCCAGCAGCCCGGGACAGGGTATCTATAGCAATCAGCCCCAGCATTTT. Protein: CASSPGQGIYSNQPQHF. The full variable domain, with the rest looked up from reference TRBV5-5 and TRBJ1-5, is DAGVTQSPTHLIKTRGQQVTLRCSPISGHKSVSWYQQVLGQGPQFIFQYYEKEERGRGNFPDRFSARQFPNYSSELNVNALLLGDSALYLCASSPGQGIYSNQPQHFGDGTRLSIL.

The DNA of the CDR3 is TGTGCCAGCAGTTTATCGGCACGGGCGGGGCGCTATGGCTACACCTTC. It codes for CASSLSARAGRYGYTF. The V call is TRBV27, the J call TRBJ1-2, with D maybe TRBD1 (5 bases). The germline V gene has CDR1 MNHEY and CDR2 SMNVEV (reference sequence). This CDR3 contains 16 residues. The V end lost 0 bases, the J end lost 4 bases, and 15 bases lay between the germline ends.

The rearrangement uses TRBV27 and TRBJ2-1; 7 positions match TRBD2. CDR3 length: 13 residues. Unmatched junction bases numbered 8, after V lost 9 bases and J lost 6 bases. Germline CDR1 reads MNHEY; CDR2 reads SMNVEV (reference sequence). The CDR3 loop reads CASRMGGSNEQFF. CDR3 in DNA: TGTGCCAGTAGAATGGGGGGGAGCAATGAGCAGTTCTTC.

The J gene is TRBJ1-5, the V gene TRBV5-1; 8 bases align to TRBD1. The germline gives CDR1 SGHRS, CDR2 YFSETQ. The junction had 9 bases not matched to a gene; V was cut back by 3 bases and J by 7 bases. The CDR3 is 15 amino acids. CDR3 amino acids: CASSSGQGGDQPQHF. The CDR3 nucleotides read TGCGCCAGCAGCTCTGGACAGGGTGGGGACCAGCCCCAGCATTTT.

This rearrangement joins TRBV5-1 to TRBJ2-1; D uncertain. The ends were cut back, 0 bases at V and 10 bases at J, with 11 bases in the middle. The CDR3 runs to 13 residues. Germline V gene lookup returns CDR1 SGHRS and CDR2 YFSETQ. Here the CDR3 DNA reads TGCGCCAGCAGCTTGGCCCTGGGCCGCGAGCAGTTCTTC. Residues: CASSLALGREQFF. Full variable domain (missing parts from reference TRBV5-1 and TRBJ2-1): KAGVTQTPRYLIKTRGQQVTLSCSPISGHRSVSWYQQTPGQGLQFLFEYFSETQRNKGNFPGRFSGRQFSNSRSEMNVSTLELGDSALYLCASSLALGREQFFGPGTRLTVL.

The chain employs TRBV4-2 and TRBJ2-3; 9 bases are a match to TRBD2. This CDR3 region has 17 residues. Germline assignment: CDR1 LGHNA and CDR2 YNFKEQ. With V trimmed by 0 bases and J by 0 bases, 4 bases remained unmatched. In nucleotides, the CDR3 is TGTGCCAGCAGCCAAGATTACCTAGCGGGGAGCACAGATACGCAGTATTTT. Its protein is CASSQDYLAGSTDTQYF.

The V and J genes are TRBV28 and TRBJ2-7; weak D call: TRBD1 (6 bases). The germline V and J ends were trimmed by 5 bases and 0 bases, with 14 bases remaining between them. The CDR3 totals 15 residues. Germline V gene lookup returns CDR1 MDHEN and CDR2 SYDVKM. The CDR3 loop is CASSLTGTYSYEQYF. The CDR3 DNA reads as TGTGCCAGCAGTCTAACCGGGACATACTCCTACGAGCAGTACTTC.

J is TRBJ2-7 and V is TRBV9; unclear D gene. Per the germline V gene, CDR1 is SGDLS and CDR2 is YYNGEE. V lost 0 bases to trimming and J lost 2 bases, with 12 bases between them. The CDR3 has 15 amino acids. CDR3 sequence: CASSVGPGNTYEQYF. CDR3 nucleotide sequence: TGTGCCAGCAGCGTAGGGCCAGGAAATACCTACGAGCAGTACTTC. The full variable domain, completed using reference TRBV9 and TRBJ2-7, is DSGVTQTPKHLITATGQRVTLRCSPRSGDLSVYWYQQSLDQGLQFLIQYYNGEERAKGNILERFSAQQFPDLHSELNLSSLELGDSALYFCASSVGPGNTYEQYFGPGTRLTVT.

The chain joins TRBV27 to TRBJ2-6; D might be TRBD1 (7 bases). V lost 7 bases, J lost 4 bases, and 23 bases lay in between. This CDR3 contains 18 residues. Per germline, CDR1 MNHEY and CDR2 SMNVEV (reference sequence). CDR3 sequence: CASTKRAGGSTGANVLTF. For the CDR3, the DNA is TGTGCCAGCACCAAAAGGGCAGGGGGGTCGACGGGGGCCAACGTCCTGACTTTC. The full variable domain, in which reference TRBV27 and TRBJ2-6 provide the parts outside the CDR3, is EAQVTQNPRYLITVTGKKLTVTCSQNMNHEYMSWYRQDPGLGLRQIYYSMNVEVTDKGDVPEGYKVSRKEKRNFPLILESPSPNQTSLYFCASTKRAGGSTGANVLTFGAGSRLTVL.

The rearrangement joins TRBV25-1 to TRBJ2-3; possible D gene TRBD1, 5 bases. Germline assignment: CDR1 MGHDK and CDR2 SYGVNS. Trimming pared 3 bases from V and 6 bases from J, leaving 16 bases between. The CDR3 is 15 amino acids. The DNA for the CDR3 is TGTGCCAGCAGTGACCATAGGGCCAAGGGGGATACGCAGTATTTT. Translating gives CASSDHRAKGDTQYF.

This clone was seen a few times. The J gene is TRBJ1-1, the V gene TRBV6-6; 9 bases agree with TRBD1. CDR1 and CDR2 from the germline V gene are MNHNY and SVGAGI (reference sequence). V shed 2 bases and J 1 base; nucleotides not matched to a gene: 2. The CDR3 totals 15 residues. The CDR3 here is CASSYGTGRNTEAFF. The CDR3, as DNA: TGTGCCAGCAGTTACGGGACAGGGAGGAACACTGAAGCTTTCTTT.

The rearrangement uses TRBV4-2 and TRBJ2-5; 10 bases match TRBD2. CDR1 is LGHNA, CDR2 YNFKEQ, per germline. Trimming cost V 2 bases and J 5 bases; bases outside gene matches: 5. This CDR3 contains 15 residues. CDR3 in DNA: TGTGCCAGCAGCCAATCTAGCGGGAGTTTGGAGACCCAGTACTTC. Translating it yields CASSQSSGSLETQYF.

The chain combines TRBV6-5 with TRBJ2-1, with TRBD2 matching over 11 bases. J gave up 6 bases and V 2 bases, and 3 bases lay outside the gene matches. The CDR3 length is 15 residues. Germline V gene sequence: CDR1 MNHEY, CDR2 SVGAGI. CDR3 amino acids: CASSYGLAGVNEQFF. CDR3 in DNA: TGTGCCAGCAGTTACGGACTAGCGGGCGTCAATGAGCAGTTCTTC.

The sample holds a few counts of this clone. The chain recombines TRBV7-9 with TRBJ2-5; D call uncertain. The CDR3 runs to 12 residues. V lost 5 bases to trimming and J lost 7 bases, with 11 bases between them. CDR1 SEHNR and CDR2 FQNEAQ come from the germline V gene (reference sequence). The CDR3 nucleotides read TGTGCCAGCAGCCCCTCGCTACGGACCCAGTACTTC. It yields the protein CASSPSLRTQYF.